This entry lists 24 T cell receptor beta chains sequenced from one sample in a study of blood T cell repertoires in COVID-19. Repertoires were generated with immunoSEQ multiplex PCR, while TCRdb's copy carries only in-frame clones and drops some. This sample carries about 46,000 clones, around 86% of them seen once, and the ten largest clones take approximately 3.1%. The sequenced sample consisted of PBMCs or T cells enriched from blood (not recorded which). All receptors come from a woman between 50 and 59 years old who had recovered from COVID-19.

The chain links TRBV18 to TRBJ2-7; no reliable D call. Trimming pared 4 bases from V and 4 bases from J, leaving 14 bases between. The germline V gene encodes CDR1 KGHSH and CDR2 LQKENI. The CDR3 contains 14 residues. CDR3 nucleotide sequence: TGTGCCAGCTCACGATCGTCTGACTTATACGAGCAGTACTTC. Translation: CASSRSSDLYEQYF.

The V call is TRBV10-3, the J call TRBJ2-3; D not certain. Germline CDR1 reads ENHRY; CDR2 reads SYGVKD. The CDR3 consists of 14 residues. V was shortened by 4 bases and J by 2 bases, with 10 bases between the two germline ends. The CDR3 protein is CAISAERYTDTQYF. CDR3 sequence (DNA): TGTGCCATCAGTGCCGAACGGTACACAGATACGCAGTATTTT.

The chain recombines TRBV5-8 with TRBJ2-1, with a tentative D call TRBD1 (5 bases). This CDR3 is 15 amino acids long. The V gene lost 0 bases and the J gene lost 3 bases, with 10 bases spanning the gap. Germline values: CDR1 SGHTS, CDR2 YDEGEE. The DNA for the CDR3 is TGTGCCAGCAGCTTGGGTAGGGGTGGCTACAATGAGCAGTTCTTC. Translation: CASSLGRGGYNEQFF.

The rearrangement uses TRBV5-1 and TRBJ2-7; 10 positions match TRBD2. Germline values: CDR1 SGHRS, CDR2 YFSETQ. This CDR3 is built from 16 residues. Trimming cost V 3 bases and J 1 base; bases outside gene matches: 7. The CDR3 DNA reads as TGCGCCAGCAGCTCGACTAGCGGGCTCGTTTCCTACGAGCAGTACTTC. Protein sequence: CASSSTSGLVSYEQYF.

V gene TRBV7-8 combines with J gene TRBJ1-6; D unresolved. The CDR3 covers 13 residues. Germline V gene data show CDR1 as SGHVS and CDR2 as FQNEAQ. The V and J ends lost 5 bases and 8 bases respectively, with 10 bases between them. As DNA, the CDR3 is TGTGCCAGCAGCCCCTGGAGAGATTCACCCCTCCACTTT. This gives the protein CASSPWRDSPLHF.

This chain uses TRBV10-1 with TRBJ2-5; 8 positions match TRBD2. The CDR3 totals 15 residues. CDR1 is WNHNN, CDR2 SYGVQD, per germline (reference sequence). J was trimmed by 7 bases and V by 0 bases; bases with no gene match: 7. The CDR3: CASSESAGGFGTQYF. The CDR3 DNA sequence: TGCGCCAGCAGTGAGTCGGCGGGAGGATTCGGGACCCAGTACTTC.

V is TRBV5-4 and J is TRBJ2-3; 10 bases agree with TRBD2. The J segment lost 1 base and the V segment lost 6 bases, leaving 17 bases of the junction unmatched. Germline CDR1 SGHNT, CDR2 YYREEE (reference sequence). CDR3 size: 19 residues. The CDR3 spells CASIPGAVLAGGRTDTQYF. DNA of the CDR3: TGTGCCAGCATTCCCGGCGCGGTGTTAGCGGGAGGCCGCACAGATACGCAGTATTTT.

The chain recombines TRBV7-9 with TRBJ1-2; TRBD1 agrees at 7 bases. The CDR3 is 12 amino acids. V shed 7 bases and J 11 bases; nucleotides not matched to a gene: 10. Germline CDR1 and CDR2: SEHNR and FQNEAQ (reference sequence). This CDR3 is CASTLTGLGYTF. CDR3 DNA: TGTGCCAGCACCCTGACAGGGCTGGGGTACACCTTC.

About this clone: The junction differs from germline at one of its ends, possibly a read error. The CDR3: CVSSQDGGGLVYEQYF. DNA of the CDR3: TGTGTCAGCAGCCAAGATGGCGGAGGATTAGTCTACGAGCAGTACTTC. The chain is built from TRBV4-2 and TRBJ2-7, with a possible D match to TRBD2 (5 bases). Per germline, CDR1 LGHNA and CDR2 YNFKEQ. The CDR3 totals 16 residues.

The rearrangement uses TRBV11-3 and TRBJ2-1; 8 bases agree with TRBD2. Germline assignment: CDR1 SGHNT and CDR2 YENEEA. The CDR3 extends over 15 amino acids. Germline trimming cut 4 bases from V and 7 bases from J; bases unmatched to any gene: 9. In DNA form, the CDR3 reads TGTGCCAGCAGCTCATACGGACTAGCCGGAAATGAGCAGTTCTTC. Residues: CASSSYGLAGNEQFF.

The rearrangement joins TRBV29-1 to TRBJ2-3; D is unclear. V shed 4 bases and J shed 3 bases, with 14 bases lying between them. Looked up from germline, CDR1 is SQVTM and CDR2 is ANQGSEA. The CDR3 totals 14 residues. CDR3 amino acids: CSVVGPGLTDTQYF. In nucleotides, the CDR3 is TGCAGCGTTGTGGGCCCCGGCTTGACAGATACGCAGTATTTT.

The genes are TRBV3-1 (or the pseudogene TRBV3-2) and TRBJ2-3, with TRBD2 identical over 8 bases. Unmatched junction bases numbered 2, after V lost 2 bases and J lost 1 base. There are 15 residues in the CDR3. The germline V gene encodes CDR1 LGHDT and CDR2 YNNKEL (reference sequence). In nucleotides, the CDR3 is TGTGCCAGCAGCCAACCAGCGGGGGGCACAGATACGCAGTATTTT. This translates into CASSQPAGGTDTQYF.

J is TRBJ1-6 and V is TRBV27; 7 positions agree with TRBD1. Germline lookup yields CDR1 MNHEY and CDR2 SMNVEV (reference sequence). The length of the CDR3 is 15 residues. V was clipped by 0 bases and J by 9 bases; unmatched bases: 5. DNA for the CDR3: TGTGCCAGCAGTTTATCAACGACAGGGCCTTCACCCCTCCACTTT. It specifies CASSLSTTGPSPLHF.

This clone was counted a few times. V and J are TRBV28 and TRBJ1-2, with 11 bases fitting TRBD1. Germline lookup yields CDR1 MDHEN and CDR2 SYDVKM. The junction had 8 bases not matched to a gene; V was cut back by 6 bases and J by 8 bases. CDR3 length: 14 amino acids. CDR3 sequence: CASSPGQGARGYTF. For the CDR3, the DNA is TGTGCCAGCAGCCCCGGACAGGGGGCAAGGGGCTACACCTTC.

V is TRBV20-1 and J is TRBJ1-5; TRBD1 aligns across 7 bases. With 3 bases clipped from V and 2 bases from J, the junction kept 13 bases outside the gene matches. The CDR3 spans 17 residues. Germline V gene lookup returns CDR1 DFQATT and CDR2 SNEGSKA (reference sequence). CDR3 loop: CSASELRDSSGNQPQHF. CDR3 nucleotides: TGCAGTGCTAGTGAACTCCGGGACAGTAGCGGCAATCAGCCCCAGCATTTT.

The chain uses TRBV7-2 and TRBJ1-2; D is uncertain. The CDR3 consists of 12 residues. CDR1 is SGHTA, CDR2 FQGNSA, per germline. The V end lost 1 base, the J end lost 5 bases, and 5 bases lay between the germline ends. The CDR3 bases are TGTGCCAGCAGCTTAGGGCGGTATGGCTACACCTTC. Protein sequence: CASSLGRYGYTF.

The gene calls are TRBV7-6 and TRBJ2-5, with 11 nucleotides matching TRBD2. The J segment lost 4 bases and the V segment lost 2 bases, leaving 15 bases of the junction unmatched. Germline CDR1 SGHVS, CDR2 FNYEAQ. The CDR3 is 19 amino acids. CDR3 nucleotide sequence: TGTGCCAGCAGCTTACTACTCCGACTAGCGGGATCGGACCCAGAGACCCAGTACTTC. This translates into CASSLLLRLAGSDPETQYF.

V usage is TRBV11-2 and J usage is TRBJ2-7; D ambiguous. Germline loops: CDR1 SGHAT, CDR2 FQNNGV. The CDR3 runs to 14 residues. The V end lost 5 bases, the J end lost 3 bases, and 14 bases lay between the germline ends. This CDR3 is CASSVAPSSYEQYF. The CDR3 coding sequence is TGTGCCAGCAGCGTAGCCCCTTCGAGCTACGAGCAGTACTTC.

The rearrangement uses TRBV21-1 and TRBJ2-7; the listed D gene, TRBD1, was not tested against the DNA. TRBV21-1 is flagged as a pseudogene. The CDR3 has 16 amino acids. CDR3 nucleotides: TGTGCCAGCAGCACGACCGGGACAGGGGAACCCTACGAGCAGTACTTC. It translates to CASSTTGTGEPYEQYF.

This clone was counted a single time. The CDR3 nucleotides are TGCGCCAGCAGCTTGGTGCCGACAGGGGGCTCCTACGAGCAGTACTTC. It codes for CASSLVPTGGSYEQYF. This sequence joins TRBV5-1 and TRBJ2-7; TRBD1 matches 9 bases. CDR3 length: 16 amino acids. Per the germline V gene, CDR1 is SGHRS and CDR2 is YFSETQ. V dropped 0 bases and J dropped 0; count of bases not matched to a gene: 4.

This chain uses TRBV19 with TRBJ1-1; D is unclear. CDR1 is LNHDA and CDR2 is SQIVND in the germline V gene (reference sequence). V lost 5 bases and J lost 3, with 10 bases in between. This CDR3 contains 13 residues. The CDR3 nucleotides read TGTGCCAGTAGTCCCGGGTTTTACACTGAAGCTTTCTTT. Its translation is CASSPGFYTEAFF.

CDR3 loop: CASSLQGETVSGELFF. CDR3 sequence (DNA): TGCGCCAGCAGCTTACAGGGGGAGACGGTGTCCGGGGAGCTGTTTTTT. The chain couples TRBV5-1 to TRBJ2-2, with TRBD1 matching 8 bases. The germline CDR1 and CDR2 sequences are SGHRS and YFSETQ. This CDR3 is built from 16 residues. J was trimmed by 6 bases and V by 2 bases; bases with no gene match: 9.

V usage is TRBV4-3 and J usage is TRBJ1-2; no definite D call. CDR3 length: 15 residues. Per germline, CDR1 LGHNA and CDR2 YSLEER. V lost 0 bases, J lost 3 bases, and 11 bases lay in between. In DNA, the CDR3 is TGCGCCAGCAGCCAAGAGAACGGAGGATACTATGGCTACACCTTC. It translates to CASSQENGGYYGYTF.

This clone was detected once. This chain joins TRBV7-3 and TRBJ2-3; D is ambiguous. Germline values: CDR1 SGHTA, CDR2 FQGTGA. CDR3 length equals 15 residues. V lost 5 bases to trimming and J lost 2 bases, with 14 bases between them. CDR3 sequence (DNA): TGTGCCAGCAGCCCATCCAGGCAGTCCACAGATACGCAGTATTTT. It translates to CASSPSRQSTDTQYF.